This record concerns one T cell receptor beta chain sequence. Its antigen target is currently unknown. Because the CDR3's place on the DNA is in doubt, the DNA is left out and the CDR3 is given as listed by TCRdb. From the cysteine up to the phenylalanine, the CDR3 has a length of 20 residues. This sample's time point label indicates: mid-infection, around enteric fever diagnosis. Using flow cytometry, MAIT cells, defined as Valpha7.2+ CD161+ T cells, were identified and sorted. Circulating MAIT cell TCRbeta repertoires were profiled longitudinally in more than five volunteers in whom enteric fever developed after controlled oral challenge with live Salmonella Paratyphi A. Every diagnosed volunteer provided MAIT cell samples at three timepoints: pre-infection, mid-infection and post-infection. A diagnosis of enteric fever required Paratyphi A bacteremia and/or a persistent fever above 38 degrees C that lasted more than 12 hours. Challenged volunteers were diagnosed with infection sometime between day 4 and day 7 after challenge. For RNA extraction, between roughly 5,000 and 11,000 MAIT cells per sample were sorted directly into RNAqueous-Micro lysis buffer. Lymphoprep gradient centrifugation was used to isolate peripheral blood mononuclear cells from blood samples and leukocyte cones. Cell sorting used a BD FACSAria Fusion or BD FACSAria III sorter.

The sample is drawn from a study of MAIT cells during Salmonella Paratyphi A infection (dated 2017 in TCRdb). General notes on the study: Adult volunteers aged 18 to 60 ingested a single dose of 1-5x10^3 CFU of S. Paratyphi A strain NVGH308. Starting at diagnosis, diagnosed volunteers were given ciprofloxacin 500 mg twice a day for 14 days.

The receptor library was made with 5' RACE. TCRbeta was amplified by two rounds of PCR with Phusion High-Fidelity polymerase, and sample-specific barcodes were added in the primers. TCRbeta libraries were generated by template-switch cDNA synthesis with SMARTScribe reverse transcriptase and a TRBC-specific primer. After barcoding, samples were pooled and then prepared using the NEBNext Ultra DNA Library Prep Kit for Illumina. Sequencing of the libraries took place on an Illumina MiSeq using the MiSeq reagent kit v2, 300 cycles. The published analysis was carried out like this. Jemultiplexer demultiplexed the reads by barcode, and MiTCR with default parameters aligned the reads. VDJtools filtered out non-functional sequences; clonotypes were defined by amino acid sequence, with frequencies based on assigned sequence reads. Clonal space homeostasis binned clonotypes by frequency as over-represented (0.05-1), large, medium and small. TCRdb ran its own pipeline on the public reads, namely fastp trimming at Q25 and MiXCR clone calling, and kept in-frame beta chains. CDR3 protein sequences are deduplicated, and each keeps its most common genes and DNA. These V and J calls rely on TCRdb rather than the paper's analysis. For this sample the table gives hundreds of distinct CDR3 sequences, of which about 30% were detected only once. Around 24% of the sample rests with the top ten.

Overall study outcomes, separate from this receptor: The availability of volunteer samples limited the sample sizes, but these sizes were considered adequate to detect differences between groups. From baseline to mid-infection, the space taken up by over-represented MAIT clonotypes dropped significantly (0.17 to 0.10), whereas no significant difference was seen post-infection. MAIT TRBV usage was oligoclonal with a preference for TRBV20 and TRBV6, and infection appeared not to change this usage. Compared with healthy controls, diagnosed volunteers had more expansion or contraction among the top five MAIT clonotypes (around 0.5 versus 0.13), a finding that suggests the repertoire is reshaped by infection.

Sequencing was performed on MAIT cells from PBMCs, taken at the middle sampling point of the challenge study. The clonotype originates from a person aged 18-70 years who was deliberately infected with Salmonella Paratyphi A in a paratyphoid fever challenge study. The rearrangement joined TRBV21-1 to TRBJ2-1; the table's D call, TRBD2, was not checked against the DNA. TRBV21-1 is deemed a pseudogene. The CDR3: CASSFYICSARELAGVEQFF.